This T cell receptor beta chain was sequenced for a study of blood T cell repertoires in COVID-19. Turning to the study itself: There were acute and convalescent COVID-19 samples, and they came from the United States, Italy and Spain.

With V trimmed by 1 base and J by 9 bases, 2 bases remained unmatched. Germline CDR1 reads SGHTA; CDR2 reads FQGTGA. The CDR3 is 13 amino acids. Generated by immunoSEQ multiplex PCR, the TCRdb table keeps only in-frame clones and is missing some. The sample has approximately 250,000 clones, roughly four fifths seen once. The study recruited people aged 18 to 89 years across 24 US areas. Which cohort a participant joined came from the clinical history participants gave. What the recovered Cohort 3 donors had was two negative PCRs, clearance, or symptom resolution. This TCR was recovered from a man aged 40-50 years who had recovered from COVID-19. The rearrangement uses TRBV7-3 and TRBJ2-1, with TRBD1 identical over 8 bases. The specimen was PBMCs or T cells enriched from blood (not recorded which). Written as DNA, the CDR3 is TGTGCCAGCAGCTTAATAACAGGGGGTGAGCAGTTCTTC. Its translation: CASSLITGGEQFF. Filled out from reference TRBV7-3 and TRBJ2-1, the complete variable domain reads GAGVSQTPSNKVTEKGKYVELRCDPISGHTALYWYRQSLGQGPEFLIYFQGTGAADDSGLPNDRFFAVRPEGSVSTLKIQRTERGDSAVYLCASSLITGGEQFFGPGTRLTVL.